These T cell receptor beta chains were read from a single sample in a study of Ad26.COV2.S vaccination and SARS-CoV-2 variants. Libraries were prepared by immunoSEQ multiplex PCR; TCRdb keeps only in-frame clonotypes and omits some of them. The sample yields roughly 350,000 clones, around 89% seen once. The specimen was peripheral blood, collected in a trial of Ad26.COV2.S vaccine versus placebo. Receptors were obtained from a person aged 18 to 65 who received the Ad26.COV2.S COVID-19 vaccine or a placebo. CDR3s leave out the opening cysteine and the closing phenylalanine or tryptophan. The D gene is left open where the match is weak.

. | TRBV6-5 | ASSYSPGAGSPLH
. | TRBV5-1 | ASSLGQLYNEQF
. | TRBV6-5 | ASSLREETQY
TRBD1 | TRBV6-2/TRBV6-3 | ASSYHTGTGYQNTEAF
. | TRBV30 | ALGMLGYGYT
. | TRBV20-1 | SANDGREHQPQH
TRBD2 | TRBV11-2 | ASSRRREGPSVTQY
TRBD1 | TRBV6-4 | ASSASGTGTDTQY
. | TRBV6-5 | ASSQKGGGELF
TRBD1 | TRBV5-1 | ASSLQGVTEAF
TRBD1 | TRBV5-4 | ASSIGAGGALNTEAF
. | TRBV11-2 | ASSLAGGSSYNEQF
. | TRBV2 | ASSGEHFSNQPQH
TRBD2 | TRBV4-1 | ASSGAFSGGRDTQY
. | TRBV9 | ASSVEGGTGNTIY
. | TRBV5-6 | ASSRGGSGKQETQY
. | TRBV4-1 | ASSQENTNTEAF
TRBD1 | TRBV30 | AWNTGTGGNTIY
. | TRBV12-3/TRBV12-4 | ASGRNNEQF
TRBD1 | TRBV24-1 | ATSVPGQVYYEQY
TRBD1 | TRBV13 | ASSSTGTGGEQY
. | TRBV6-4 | ASSELGKCNQPQH
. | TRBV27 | ASSSTTDHYEQY
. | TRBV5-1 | ASSLAGGYSNEQF
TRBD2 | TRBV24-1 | ATSDRTSGISGEQF
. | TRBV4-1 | ASSFPGSTYEQY
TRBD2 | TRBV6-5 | ASRLAGENGELF
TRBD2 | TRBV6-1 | ASSDGAGGSGEQY